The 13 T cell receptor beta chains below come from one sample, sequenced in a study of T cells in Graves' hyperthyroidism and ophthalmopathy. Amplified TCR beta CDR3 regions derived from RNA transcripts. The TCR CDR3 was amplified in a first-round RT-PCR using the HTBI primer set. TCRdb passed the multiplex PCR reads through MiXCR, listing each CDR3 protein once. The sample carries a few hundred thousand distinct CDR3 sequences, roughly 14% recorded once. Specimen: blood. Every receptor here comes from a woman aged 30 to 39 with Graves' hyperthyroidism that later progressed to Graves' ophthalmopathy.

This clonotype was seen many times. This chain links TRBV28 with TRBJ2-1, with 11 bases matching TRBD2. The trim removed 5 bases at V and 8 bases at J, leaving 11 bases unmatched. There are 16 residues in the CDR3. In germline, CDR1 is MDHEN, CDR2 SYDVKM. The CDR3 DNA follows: TGTGCCAGCAGTCCCTCACTAGCGGGAGTCTTGGATGAGCAGTTCTTC. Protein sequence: CASSPSLAGVLDEQFF.

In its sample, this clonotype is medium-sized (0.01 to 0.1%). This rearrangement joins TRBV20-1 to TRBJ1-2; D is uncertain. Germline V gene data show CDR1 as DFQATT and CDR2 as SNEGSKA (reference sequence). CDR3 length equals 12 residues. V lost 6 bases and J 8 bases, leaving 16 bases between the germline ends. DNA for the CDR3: TGCAGTGCCTTACGACATCCTCGGGGCTACACCTTC. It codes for CSALRHPRGYTF.

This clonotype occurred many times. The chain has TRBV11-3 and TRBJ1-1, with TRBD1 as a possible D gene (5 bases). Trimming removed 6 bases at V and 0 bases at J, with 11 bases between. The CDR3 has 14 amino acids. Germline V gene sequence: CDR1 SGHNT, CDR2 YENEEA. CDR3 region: CASSPGRMNTEAFF. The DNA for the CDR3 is TGTGCCAGCAGTCCGGGGCGGATGAACACTGAAGCTTTCTTT.

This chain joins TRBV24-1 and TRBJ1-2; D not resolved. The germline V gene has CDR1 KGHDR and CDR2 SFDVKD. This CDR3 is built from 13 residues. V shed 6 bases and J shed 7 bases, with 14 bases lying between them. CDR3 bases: TGTGCCACCAGTCCTGGGCCCGCGGGTGGCTACACCTTC. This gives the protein CATSPGPAGGYTF.

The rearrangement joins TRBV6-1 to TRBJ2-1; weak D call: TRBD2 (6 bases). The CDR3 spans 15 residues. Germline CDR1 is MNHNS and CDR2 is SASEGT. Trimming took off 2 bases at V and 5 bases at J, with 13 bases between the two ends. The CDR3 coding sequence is TGTGCCAGCAGTGAAATCGGGAGTTACGACAATGAGCAGTTCTTC. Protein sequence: CASSEIGSYDNEQFF.

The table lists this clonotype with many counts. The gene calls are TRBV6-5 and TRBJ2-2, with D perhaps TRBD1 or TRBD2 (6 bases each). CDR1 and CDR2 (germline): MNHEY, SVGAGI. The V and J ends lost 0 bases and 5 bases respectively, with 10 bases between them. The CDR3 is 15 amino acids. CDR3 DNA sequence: TGTGCCAGCAGTTACTCGGGGGGCTCGACCGGGGAGCTGTTTTTT. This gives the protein CASSYSGGSTGELFF.

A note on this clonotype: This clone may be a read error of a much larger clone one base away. The CDR3 region has the DNA TGTGGCAGCAGCGCCCCCCCCCCACAACCAGATACGCAGTATTTT. Encoded protein: CGSSAPPPQPDTQYF. The rearrangement joins TRBV9 to TRBJ2-3; D ambiguous. The CDR3 length is 15 residues. Germline loops: CDR1 SGDLS, CDR2 YYNGEE. The full variable domain, with the rest looked up from reference TRBV9 and TRBJ2-3, is DSGVTQTPKHLITATGQRVTLRCSPRSGDLSVYWYQQSLDQGLQFLIQYYNGEERAKGNILERFSAQQFPDLHSELNLSSLELGDSALYFCGSSAPPPQPDTQYFGPGTRLTVL.

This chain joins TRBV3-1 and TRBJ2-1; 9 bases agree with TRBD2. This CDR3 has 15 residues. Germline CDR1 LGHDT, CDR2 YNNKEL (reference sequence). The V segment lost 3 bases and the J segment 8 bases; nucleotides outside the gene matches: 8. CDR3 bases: TGTGCCAGCAGCCACGGGGGCGGGAGGGTACATGAGCAGTTCTTC. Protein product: CASSHGGGRVHEQFF.

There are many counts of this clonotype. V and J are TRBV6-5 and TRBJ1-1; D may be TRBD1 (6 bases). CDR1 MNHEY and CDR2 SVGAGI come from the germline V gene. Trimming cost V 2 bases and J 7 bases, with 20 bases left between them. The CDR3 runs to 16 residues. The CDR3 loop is CASSYQGRGDGGEAFF. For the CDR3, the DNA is TGTGCCAGCAGTTACCAGGGGAGAGGGGACGGTGGTGAAGCTTTCTTT.

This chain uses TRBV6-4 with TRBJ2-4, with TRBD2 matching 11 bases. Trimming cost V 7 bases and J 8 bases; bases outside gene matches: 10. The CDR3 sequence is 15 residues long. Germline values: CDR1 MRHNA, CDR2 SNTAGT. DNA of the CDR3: TGTGCCAGCATGCGGTCTAGCGGGAGGAGTGACATTCAGTACTTC. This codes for CASMRSSGRSDIQYF.

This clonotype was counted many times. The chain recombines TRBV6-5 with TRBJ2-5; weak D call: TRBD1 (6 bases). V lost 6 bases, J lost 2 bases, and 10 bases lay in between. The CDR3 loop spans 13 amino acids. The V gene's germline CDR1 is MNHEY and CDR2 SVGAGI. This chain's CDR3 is CASSYRVQETQYF. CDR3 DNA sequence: TGTGCCAGCAGCTACAGGGTACAAGAGACCCAGTACTTC.

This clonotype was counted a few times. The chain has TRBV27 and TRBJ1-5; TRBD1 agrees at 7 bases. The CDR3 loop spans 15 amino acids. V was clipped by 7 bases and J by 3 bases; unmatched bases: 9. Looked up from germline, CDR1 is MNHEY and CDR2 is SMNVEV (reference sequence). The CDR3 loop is CASTPGQALNQPQHF. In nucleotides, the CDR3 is TGTGCCAGCACCCCAGGACAGGCCCTCAATCAGCCCCAGCATTTT.

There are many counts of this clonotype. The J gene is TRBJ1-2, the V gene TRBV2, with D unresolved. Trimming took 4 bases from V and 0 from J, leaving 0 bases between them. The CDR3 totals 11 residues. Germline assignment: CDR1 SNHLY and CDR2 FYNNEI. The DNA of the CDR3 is TGTGCCAGCAGTGCTAACTATGGCTACACCTTC. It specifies CASSANYGYTF.